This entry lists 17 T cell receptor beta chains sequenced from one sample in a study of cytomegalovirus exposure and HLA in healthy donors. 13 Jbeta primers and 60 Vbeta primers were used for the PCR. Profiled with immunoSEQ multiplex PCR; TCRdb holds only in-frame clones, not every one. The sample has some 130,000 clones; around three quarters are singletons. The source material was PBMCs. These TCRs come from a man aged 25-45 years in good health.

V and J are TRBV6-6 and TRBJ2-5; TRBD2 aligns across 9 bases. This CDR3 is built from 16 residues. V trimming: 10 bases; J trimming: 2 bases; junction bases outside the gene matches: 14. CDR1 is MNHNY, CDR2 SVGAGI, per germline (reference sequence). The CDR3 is CAIRGGGRSGQETQYF. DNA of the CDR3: TGTGCCATCCGCGGGGGGGGGAGAAGTGGGCAAGAGACCCAGTACTTC.

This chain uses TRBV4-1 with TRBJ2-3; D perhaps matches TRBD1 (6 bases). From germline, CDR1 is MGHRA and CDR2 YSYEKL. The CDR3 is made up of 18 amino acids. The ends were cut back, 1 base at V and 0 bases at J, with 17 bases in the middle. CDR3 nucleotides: TGCGCCAGCAGCCAAGTGGGTGCCCAGGGGACGAGCACAGATACGCAGTATTTT. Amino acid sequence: CASSQVGAQGTSTDTQYF.

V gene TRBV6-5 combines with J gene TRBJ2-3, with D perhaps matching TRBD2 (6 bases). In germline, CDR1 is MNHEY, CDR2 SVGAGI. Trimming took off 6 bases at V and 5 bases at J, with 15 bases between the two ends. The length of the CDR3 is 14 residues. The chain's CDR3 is CASSAGNGGDTQYF. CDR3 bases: TGTGCCAGCAGCGCCGGTAACGGGGGAGATACGCAGTATTTT.

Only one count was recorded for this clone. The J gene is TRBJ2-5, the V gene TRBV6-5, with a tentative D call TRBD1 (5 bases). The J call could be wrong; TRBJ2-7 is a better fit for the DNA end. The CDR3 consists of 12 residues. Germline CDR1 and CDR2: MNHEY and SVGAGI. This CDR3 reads CASMDKHYEQYF. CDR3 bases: TGTGCCAGCATGGACAAACACTACGAGCAGTACTTC.

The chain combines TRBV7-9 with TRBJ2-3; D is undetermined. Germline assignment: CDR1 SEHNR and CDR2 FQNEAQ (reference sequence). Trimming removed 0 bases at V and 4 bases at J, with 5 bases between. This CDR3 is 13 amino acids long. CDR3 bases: TGTGCCAGCAGCTTAGCTTATCCAGATACGCAGTATTTT. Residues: CASSLAYPDTQYF.

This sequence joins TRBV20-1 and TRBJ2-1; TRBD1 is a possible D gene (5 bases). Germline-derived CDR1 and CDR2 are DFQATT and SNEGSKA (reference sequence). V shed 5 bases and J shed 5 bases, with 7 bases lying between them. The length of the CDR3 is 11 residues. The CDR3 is CSALDNNEQFF. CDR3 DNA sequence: TGCAGTGCTCTGGACAACAATGAGCAGTTCTTC.

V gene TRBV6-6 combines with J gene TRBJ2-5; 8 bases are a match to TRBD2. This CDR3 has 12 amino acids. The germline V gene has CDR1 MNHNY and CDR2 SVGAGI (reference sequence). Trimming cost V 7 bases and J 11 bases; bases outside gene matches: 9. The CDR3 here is CASIGGGREQYF. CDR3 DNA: TGTGCCAGCATCGGGGGGGGGAGGGAGCAGTACTTC.

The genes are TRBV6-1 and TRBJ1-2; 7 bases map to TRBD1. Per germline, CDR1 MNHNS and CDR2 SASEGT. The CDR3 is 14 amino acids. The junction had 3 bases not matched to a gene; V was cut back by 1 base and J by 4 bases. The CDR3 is CASSEGDRLYGYTF. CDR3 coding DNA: TGTGCCAGCAGTGAAGGGGACAGACTCTATGGCTACACCTTC.

In nucleotides, the CDR3 is TGTGCCAGCAGCTTGGGGGGGACCTATGGCTACACCTTC. Translation gives CASSLGGTYGYTF. This rearrangement joins TRBV7-9 to TRBJ1-2; D may be TRBD1 (5 bases). From germline, CDR1 is SEHNR and CDR2 FQNEAQ (reference sequence). Trimming pared 3 bases from V and 4 bases from J, leaving 9 bases between. The CDR3 covers 13 residues.

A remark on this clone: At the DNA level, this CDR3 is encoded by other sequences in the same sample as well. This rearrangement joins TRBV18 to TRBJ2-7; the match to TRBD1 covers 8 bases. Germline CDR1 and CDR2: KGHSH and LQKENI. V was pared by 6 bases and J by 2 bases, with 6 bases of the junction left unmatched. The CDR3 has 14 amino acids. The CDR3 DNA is TGTGCCAGCTCGCCCGGACAGGGAACCTACGAGCAGTACTTC. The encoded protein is CASSPGQGTYEQYF.

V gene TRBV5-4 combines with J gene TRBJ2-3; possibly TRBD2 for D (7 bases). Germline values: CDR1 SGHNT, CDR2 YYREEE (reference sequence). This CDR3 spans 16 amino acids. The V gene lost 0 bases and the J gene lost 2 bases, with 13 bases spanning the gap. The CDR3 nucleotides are TGTGCCAGCAGCTTGGGGGGGGGCCGGGACACAGATACGCAGTATTTT. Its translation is CASSLGGGRDTDTQYF.

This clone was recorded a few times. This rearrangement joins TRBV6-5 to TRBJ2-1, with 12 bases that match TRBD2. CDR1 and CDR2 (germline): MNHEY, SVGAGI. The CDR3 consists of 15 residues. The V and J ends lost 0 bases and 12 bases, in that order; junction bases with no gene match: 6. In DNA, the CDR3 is TGTGCCAGCAGTTACTCCATACTAGCGGGAGGTGGGCAGTTCTTC. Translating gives CASSYSILAGGGQFF.

CDR3 residues: CASQGLDQPQHF. The DNA of the CDR3 is TGTGCCAGCCAGGGGCTCGACCAGCCCCAGCATTTT. This sequence joins TRBV7-9 and TRBJ1-5; D perhaps matches TRBD1 (6 bases). CDR1 is SEHNR, CDR2 FQNEAQ, per germline (reference sequence). The CDR3 has 12 residues. V was pared by 8 bases and J by 7 bases, with 12 bases between.

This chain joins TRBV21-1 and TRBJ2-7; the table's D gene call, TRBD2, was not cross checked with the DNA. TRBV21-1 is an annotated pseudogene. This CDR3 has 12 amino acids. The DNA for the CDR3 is TGTGCCAGCAGCACGAAAAGGGGGGGTGGGTACTTC. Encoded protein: CASSTKRGGGYF.

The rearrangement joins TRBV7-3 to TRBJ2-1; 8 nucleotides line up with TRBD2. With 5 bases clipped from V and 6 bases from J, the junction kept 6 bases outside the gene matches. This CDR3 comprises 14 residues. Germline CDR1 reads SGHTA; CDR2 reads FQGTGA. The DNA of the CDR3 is TGTGCCAGCAGCCCGCCGGGACTAGTCAATGAGCAGTTCTTC. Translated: CASSPPGLVNEQFF.

The CDR3 region has the DNA TGCGCCAGCAGTAGGACAACCCGCACAGATACGCAGTATTTT. Encoded protein: CASSRTTRTDTQYF. The chain carries TRBV10-1 and TRBJ2-3; a possible D gene is TRBD1 (5 bases). Germline V gene lookup returns CDR1 WNHNN and CDR2 SYGVQD (reference sequence). CDR3 size: 14 residues. The V end was cut by 5 bases, the J end by 1 base, with 10 bases between.

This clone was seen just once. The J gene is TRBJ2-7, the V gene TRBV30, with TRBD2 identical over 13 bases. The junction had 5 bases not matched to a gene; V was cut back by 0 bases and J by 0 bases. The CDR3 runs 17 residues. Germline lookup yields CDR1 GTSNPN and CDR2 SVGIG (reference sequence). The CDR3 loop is CAWSVPWTSGSSYEQYF. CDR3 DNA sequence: TGTGCCTGGAGTGTCCCCTGGACTAGCGGGAGCTCCTACGAGCAGTACTTC.